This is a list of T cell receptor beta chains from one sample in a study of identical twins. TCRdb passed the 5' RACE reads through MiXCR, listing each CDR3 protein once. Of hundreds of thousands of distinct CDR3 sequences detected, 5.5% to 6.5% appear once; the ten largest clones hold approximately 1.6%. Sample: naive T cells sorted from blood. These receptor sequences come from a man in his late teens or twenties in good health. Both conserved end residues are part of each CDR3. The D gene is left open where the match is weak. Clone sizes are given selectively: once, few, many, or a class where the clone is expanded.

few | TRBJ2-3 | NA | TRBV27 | TGTGCCAGCAGTTTTAAGGGGTCTAGGAGCGATACGCAGTATTTT | CASSFKGSRSDTQYF
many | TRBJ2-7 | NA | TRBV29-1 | TGCAGCGTTGGAACAGGGCCCGACGAGCAGTACTTC | CSVGTGPDEQYF
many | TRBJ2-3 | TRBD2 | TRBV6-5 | TGTGCCAGCAGTTCGGCTCCGATACTAGCGGAGCCCACAGATACGCAGTATTTT | CASSSAPILAEPTDTQYF
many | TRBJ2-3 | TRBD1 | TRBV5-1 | TGCGCCAGCAGCTTCTCGACAGGGGTTAGCACAGATACGCAGTATTTT | CASSFSTGVSTDTQYF
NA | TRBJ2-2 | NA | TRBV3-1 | TGTGCCAGCAGCCAAGATCGAGACATACGTACCGGGGAGCTGTTTTTT | CASSQDRDIRTGELFF
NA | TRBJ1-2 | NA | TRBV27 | TGTGCCAGCAGCTTTTCGACTACTAACTATGGCTACACCTTC | CASSFSTTNYGYTF
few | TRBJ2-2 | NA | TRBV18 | TGTGCCAGCTCACCACCGAACTCGGGGAGCGGGGAGCTGTTTTTT | CASSPPNSGSGELFF
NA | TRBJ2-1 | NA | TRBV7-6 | TGTGCCAGCAGCTTAGCGCTAATGGTTCAGCGGCGTAGCTCCTACAATGAGCAGTTCTTC | CASSLALMVQRRSSYNEQFF
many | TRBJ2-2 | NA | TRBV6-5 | TGTGCCAGCAGGTTAACCCGAGGTGGAAACGGGGAGCTGTTTTTT | CASRLTRGGNGELFF
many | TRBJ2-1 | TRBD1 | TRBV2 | TGTGCCAGCAGTTTGGGACAGGGGGGTGAGCAGTTCTTC | CASSLGQGGEQFF